These 26 T cell receptor beta chains originate from one sample sequenced in a study of CD8 T cells in Susac syndrome. Random-hexamer reverse transcription was applied to roughly 0.5 to 1 ug RNA. TCRdb re-analysed the immunoSEQ multiplex PCR reads in MiXCR, keeping a single row per CDR3 protein. The table has roughly 200,000 distinct CDR3 sequences, about 95% seen once. Material: CD4+ T cells from PBMCs. Receptors originate from a human donor in good health.

The CDR3 DNA reads TGCAGTGCCCCCCCGGGCACAGATACGCAGTATTTT. This gives the protein CSAPPGTDTQYF. The chain has TRBV20-1 and TRBJ2-3; D unresolved. V lost 6 bases, J lost 1 base, and 8 bases lay in between. Germline loops: CDR1 DFQATT, CDR2 SNEGSKA (reference sequence). The CDR3 has 12 amino acids.

The V gene is TRBV5-4, the J gene TRBJ2-2; 7 bases fit TRBD1. Trimming cost V 1 base and J 6 bases; bases outside gene matches: 3. The V gene's germline CDR1 is SGHNT and CDR2 YYREEE (reference sequence). This CDR3 spans 14 amino acids. CDR3 bases: TGTGCCAGCAGCTTGCTACAGGGGTCCGGGGAGCTGTTTTTT. Its translation is CASSLLQGSGELFF. Full variable domain (rest looked up from reference TRBV5-4 and TRBJ2-2): ETGVTQSPTHLIKTRGQQVTLRCSSQSGHNTVSWYQQALGQGPQFIFQYYREEENGRGNFPPRFSGLQFPNYSSELNVNALELDDSALYLCASSLLQGSGELFFGEGSRLTVL.

The chain joins TRBV29-1 to TRBJ2-5, with 9 bases lining up with TRBD1. This CDR3 region has 13 residues. CDR1 and CDR2 (germline): SQVTM, ANQGSEA. Trimming removed 8 bases from V and 4 bases from J; junction bases left unmatched: 8. CDR3 in DNA: TGCAGCACTGAAGACAGGGGGGTAGAGACCCAGTACTTC. This sequence encodes CSTEDRGVETQYF. The full variable domain, its missing parts supplied by reference TRBV29-1 and TRBJ2-5, is SAVISQKPSRDICQRGTSLTIQCQVDSQVTMMFWYRQQPGQSLTLIATANQGSEATYESGFVIDKFPISRPNLTFSTLTVSNMSPEDSSIYLCSTEDRGVETQYFGPGTRLLVL.

The rearrangement joins TRBV20-1 to TRBJ2-1, with TRBD2 identical over 9 bases. V was clipped by 2 bases and J by 0 bases; unmatched bases: 5. Germline V gene lookup returns CDR1 DFQATT and CDR2 SNEGSKA (reference sequence). The CDR3 sequence is 16 residues long. The CDR3, as DNA: TGCAGTGCTAGAATCCAAGCGGGAGGCTCCTACAATGAGCAGTTCTTC. Its translation: CSARIQAGGSYNEQFF.

This rearrangement joins TRBV20-1 to TRBJ2-2; the match to TRBD1 covers 11 bases. CDR3 length: 17 amino acids. Germline assignment: CDR1 DFQATT and CDR2 SNEGSKA (reference sequence). After removal of 2 bases from V and 6 bases from J, the junction contained 11 bases not matched to a gene. CDR3 DNA: TGCAGTGCTAGAAATCCAGGACAGGGGGCTAGGGCCGGGGAGCTGTTTTTT. This codes for CSARNPGQGARAGELFF.

The rearrangement uses TRBV11-2 and TRBJ2-2, with D uncertain. CDR3 length equals 14 residues. Germline V CDR1 and CDR2: SGHAT, FQNNGV. With 0 bases removed from V and 4 bases from J, the gap between germline ends came to 6 bases. CDR3 nucleotide sequence: TGTGCCAGCAGCTTAGAGGTCTCCACCGGGGAGCTGTTTTTT. Amino acids: CASSLEVSTGELFF. Full variable domain (outside the CDR3, taken from reference TRBV11-2 and TRBJ2-2): EAGVAQSPRYKIIEKRQSVAFWCNPISGHATLYWYQQILGQGPKLLIQFQNNGVVDDSQLPKDRFSAERLKGVDSTLKIQPAKLEDSAVYLCASSLEVSTGELFFGEGSRLTVL.

The chain links TRBV2 to TRBJ2-7, with TRBD2 as a possible D gene (5 bases). This CDR3 has 12 residues. The germline V and J ends were trimmed by 8 bases and 0 bases, with 8 bases remaining between them. Germline values: CDR1 SNHLY, CDR2 FYNNEI. The DNA for the CDR3 is TGTGCCAGCCAGCGGAGCTCCTACGAGCAGTACTTC. This sequence encodes CASQRSSYEQYF.

This sequence joins TRBV28 and TRBJ2-4, with 7 bases matching TRBD1. The germline V gene encodes CDR1 MDHEN and CDR2 SYDVKM. After removal of 5 bases from V and 6 bases from J, the junction contained 4 bases not matched to a gene. CDR3 length: 13 amino acids. CDR3 residues: CASSDRDRNIQYF. CDR3 bases: TGTGCCAGCAGTGACCGGGACAGAAACATTCAGTACTTC.

The chain has TRBV3-1 and TRBJ2-1; 7 bases are a match to TRBD2. Germline assignment: CDR1 LGHDT and CDR2 YNNKEL (reference sequence). V lost 1 base to trimming and J lost 9 bases; unmatched junction nucleotides: 3. The CDR3 covers 13 residues. The CDR3 DNA reads TGTGCCAGCAGCCAAGTGCGCGGGGGTGAGCAGTTCTTC. Residues: CASSQVRGGEQFF.

The gene calls are TRBV15 and TRBJ2-7; D ambiguous. Germline assignment: CDR1 LNHNV and CDR2 YYDKDF (reference sequence). CDR3 length: 16 residues. Trimming took 0 bases from V and 1 from J, leaving 13 bases between them. The CDR3 DNA is TGTGCCACCAGCAGAGATCGGCAGGCTGGTTCCTACGAGCAGTACTTC. Translation: CATSRDRQAGSYEQYF.

The chain recombines TRBV6-2 or TRBV6-3 with TRBJ2-7, with D possibly matching TRBD1 (6 bases). CDR1 MNHEY and CDR2 SVGEGT come from the germline V gene. The CDR3 has 12 residues. The V end lost 1 base, the J end lost 6 bases, and 7 bases lay between the germline ends. The CDR3: CASSYYRVEQYF. CDR3 sequence (DNA): TGTGCCAGCAGTTACTACAGGGTCGAGCAGTACTTC.

This clonotype was picked up one time. The chain recombines TRBV20-1 with TRBJ2-1, with 7 bases fitting TRBD2. Germline V CDR1 and CDR2: DFQATT, SNEGSKA (reference sequence). V lost 3 bases to trimming and J lost 3 bases; unmatched junction nucleotides: 11. The CDR3 runs to 16 residues. CDR3 in DNA: TGCAGTGCTAGGCCGCGGGGAGGGGAGGGCTACAATGAGCAGTTCTTC. It yields the protein CSARPRGGEGYNEQFF.

V gene TRBV4-2 combines with J gene TRBJ2-1; TRBD2 matches 7 bases. The germline gives CDR1 LGHNA, CDR2 YNFKEQ. V was clipped by 3 bases and J by 7 bases; unmatched bases: 3. The CDR3 is 13 amino acids. The CDR3: CASSHPGRNEQFF. The CDR3 DNA sequence: TGTGCCAGCAGCCACCCCGGGAGGAATGAGCAGTTCTTC.

The V and J genes are TRBV20-1 and TRBJ1-1; D is uncertain. CDR3 length: 13 amino acids. Trimming left V 1 base short and J 3 bases short, with 9 bases between. Germline V gives CDR1 DFQATT, CDR2 SNEGSKA (reference sequence). The CDR3 DNA reads TGCAGTGCTAGAGCGGCAGTCTACACTGAAGCTTTCTTT. It yields the protein CSARAAVYTEAFF.

The table lists this clonotype with a few counts. The chain links TRBV7-9 to TRBJ1-2; TRBD1 agrees at 9 bases. CDR3 size: 16 residues. J lost 4 bases, V lost 5 bases, and 11 bases had no gene match. Germline V gene data show CDR1 as SEHNR and CDR2 as FQNEAQ (reference sequence). CDR3 protein: CASSPWTGDSGYGYTF. CDR3 sequence (DNA): TGTGCCAGCAGCCCGTGGACAGGGGATAGTGGCTATGGCTACACCTTC.

The chain has TRBV20-1 and TRBJ2-4; 7 bases fit TRBD1. From germline, CDR1 is DFQATT and CDR2 SNEGSKA (reference sequence). The CDR3 loop spans 15 amino acids. V lost 3 bases to trimming and J lost 5 bases; unmatched junction nucleotides: 10. CDR3 nucleotide sequence: TGCAGTGCTAGTGTTGACCAGGGACAGCAAAACATTCAGTACTTC. It specifies CSASVDQGQQNIQYF.

The chain is built from TRBV7-9 and TRBJ2-7; 7 bases line up with TRBD2. CDR1 is SEHNR and CDR2 is FQNEAQ in the germline V gene (reference sequence). The CDR3 has 15 amino acids. After removal of 5 bases from V and 3 bases from J, the junction contained 10 bases not matched to a gene. The CDR3 sequence is CASSTLSGSNYEQYF. The DNA of the CDR3 is TGTGCCAGCAGCACCCTTAGCGGGTCTAACTACGAGCAGTACTTC.

The J gene is TRBJ2-1, the V gene TRBV6-5; 9 nucleotides agree with TRBD1. The CDR3 loop spans 13 amino acids. With 5 bases clipped from V and 10 bases from J, the junction kept 6 bases outside the gene matches. The V gene's germline CDR1 is MNHEY and CDR2 SVGAGI. Here the CDR3 reads CASSRDRDVEQFF. CDR3 DNA sequence: TGTGCCAGCAGTCGGGACAGGGACGTCGAGCAGTTCTTC.

The chain has TRBV2 and TRBJ2-7, with D possibly being TRBD1 (6 bases). CDR3 length: 12 residues. The germline gives CDR1 SNHLY, CDR2 FYNNEI. V lost 11 bases to trimming and J lost 7 bases, with 18 bases between them. The CDR3 loop is CAGTRGNGEQYF. DNA of the CDR3: TGTGCCGGCACCAGGGGAAATGGGGAGCAGTACTTC.

This sequence joins TRBV20-1 and TRBJ1-2, with D unclear. V shed 5 bases and J shed 8 bases, with 12 bases lying between them. Germline V lookup: CDR1 DFQATT, CDR2 SNEGSKA (reference sequence). The CDR3 contains 11 residues. The CDR3: CSADSRAGYTF. The CDR3, as DNA: TGCAGTGCTGACTCTCGGGCCGGCTACACCTTC.

The chain links TRBV9 to TRBJ1-4; D not certain. Germline CDR1 reads SGDLS; CDR2 reads YYNGEE. Trimming shortened V by 2 bases and J by 6 bases, and 8 bases separated the two germline ends. The CDR3 loop spans 13 amino acids. CDR3 sequence reads: CASSVGIDEKLFF. In DNA, the CDR3 is TGTGCCAGCAGCGTCGGAATAGATGAAAAACTGTTTTTT.

This clonotype was seen a handful of times. The genes are TRBV29-1 and TRBJ2-5, with D maybe TRBD2 (7 bases). V lost 5 bases, J lost 5 bases, and 9 bases lay in between. CDR1 and CDR2 (germline): SQVTM, ANQGSEA. There are 11 residues in the CDR3. DNA for the CDR3: TGCAGCGTTAAGGGGGGGGAGACCCAGTACTTC. It yields the protein CSVKGGETQYF.

The chain carries TRBV27 and TRBJ2-1; D unclear. V was shortened by 7 bases and J by 5 bases, with 12 bases between the two germline ends. This CDR3 has 13 amino acids. Germline CDR1 is MNHEY and CDR2 is SMNVEV (reference sequence). Here the CDR3 reads CASTRASNNEQFF. The CDR3 DNA sequence: TGTGCCAGCACGCGCGCTTCAAACAATGAGCAGTTCTTC.

The chain is built from TRBV27 and TRBJ1-2, with 8 bases lining up with TRBD1. Germline V gene sequence: CDR1 MNHEY, CDR2 SMNVEV (reference sequence). Trimming took 3 bases from V and 7 from J; bases not matched to a gene: 4. The CDR3 contains 13 residues. The CDR3 reads CASSFQDRAGYTF. The DNA of the CDR3 is TGTGCCAGCAGTTTTCAGGACAGGGCTGGCTACACCTTC.

This chain connects TRBV28 to TRBJ1-2; 9 positions agree with TRBD1. Unmatched junction bases numbered 4, after V lost 7 bases and J lost 7 bases. The germline gives CDR1 MDHEN, CDR2 SYDVKM. The length of the CDR3 is 12 residues. In DNA, the CDR3 is TGTGCCAGCATCCCGGACAGGGGTGGCTACACCTTC. This translates into CASIPDRGGYTF.

The chain has TRBV30 and TRBJ2-5, with D maybe TRBD1 (5 bases). CDR1 and CDR2 (germline): GTSNPN, SVGIG (reference sequence). Trimming cost V 7 bases and J 6 bases, with 18 bases left between them. The CDR3 is 13 amino acids. This CDR3 is CAFGAHDGQTQYF. Written as DNA, the CDR3 is TGTGCCTTTGGGGCCCATGATGGACAGACCCAGTACTTC.